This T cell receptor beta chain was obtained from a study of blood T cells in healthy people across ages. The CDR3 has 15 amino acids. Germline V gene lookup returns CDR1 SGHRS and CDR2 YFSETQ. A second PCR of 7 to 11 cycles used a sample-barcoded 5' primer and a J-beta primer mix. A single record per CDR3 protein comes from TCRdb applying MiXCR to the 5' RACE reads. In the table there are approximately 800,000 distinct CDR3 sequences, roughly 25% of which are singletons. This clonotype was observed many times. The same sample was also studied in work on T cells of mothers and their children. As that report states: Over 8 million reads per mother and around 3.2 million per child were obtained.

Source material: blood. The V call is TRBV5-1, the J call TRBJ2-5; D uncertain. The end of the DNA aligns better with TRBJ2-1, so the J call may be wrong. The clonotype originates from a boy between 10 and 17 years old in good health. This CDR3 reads CASSRDLPPYNEQFF. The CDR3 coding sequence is TGCGCCAGCAGCCGCGACTTACCTCCCTACAATGAGCAGTTCTTC.